A single sample gave rise to the 25 T cell receptor beta chains below, sequenced in a study of regulatory T cells in long-lasting Graves disease. The time point here: persistent/refractory GD, antithyroid drugs over 5 years with positive TRAb. The authors made the TCR library using RNA they extracted from PBMCs. Assembly of TCR beta libraries relied on iRepertoire HTBI primers together with Arm-PCR of CDR3 regions. MiXCR, run by TCRdb on the multiplex PCR reads, gives a single entry per CDR3 protein. Of 450,000 or so distinct CDR3 sequences listed, approximately 23% were seen once; the top ten hold around 13%. The sequences come from peripheral blood mononuclear cells (PBMCs), collected when the disease was refractory, from a patient treated with antithyroid drugs. These receptors all stem from a female donor with Graves disease.

The chain carries TRBV7-9 and TRBJ1-2; D not resolved. V was shortened by 6 bases and J by 8 bases, with 13 bases between the two germline ends. Germline loops: CDR1 SEHNR, CDR2 FQNEAQ (reference sequence). CDR3 length: 12 residues. CDR3 amino acids: CASSYQIIGYTF. CDR3 DNA: TGTGCCAGCAGTTATCAGATCATCGGCTACACCTTC.

The sample holds a few counts of this clonotype. This chain connects TRBV19 to TRBJ1-1, with D possibly matching TRBD1 (5 bases). CDR3 length: 17 residues. CDR1 and CDR2 from the germline V gene are LNHDA and SQIVND (reference sequence). Trimming left V 4 bases short and J 1 base short, with 19 bases between. The CDR3 protein is CASSTLSGQGTNTEAFF. DNA of the CDR3: TGTGCCAGTAGTACGTTATCCGGACAAGGGACGAACACTGAAGCTTTCTTT. Drawing the rest from reference TRBV19 and TRBJ1-1, the complete variable domain is DGGITQSPKYLFRKEGQNVTLSCEQNLNHDAMYWYRQDPGQGLRLIYYSQIVNDFQKGDIAEGYSVSREKKESFPLTVTSAQKNPTAFYLCASSTLSGQGTNTEAFFGQGTRLTVV.

This clonotype was seen a few times. This is likely a read error, given that the CDR3 carries no conserved phenylalanine or tryptophan at its end. The DNA is left out, because the CDR3 cannot be placed on it with certainty; the CDR3 is given as TCRdb lists it. The J gene is TRBJ1-3, the V gene TRBV12-3 or TRBV12-4; no DNA check was done on the table's D call, TRBD1. With termini counted, the CDR3 has 11 amino acids. Here the CDR3 reads CASSDGRGDLI.

This clonotype was recorded many times. The chain combines TRBV5-1 with TRBJ1-1; D might be TRBD1 (6 bases). This CDR3 region has 13 residues. Per germline, CDR1 SGHRS and CDR2 YFSETQ. Trimming shortened V by 4 bases and J by 4 bases, and 11 bases separated the two germline ends. The CDR3 is CASSPDRSTEAFF. The CDR3 DNA follows: TGCGCCAGCAGCCCAGACAGGAGCACTGAAGCTTTCTTT. The full variable domain, completed using reference TRBV5-1 and TRBJ1-1, is KAGVTQTPRYLIKTRGQQVTLSCSPISGHRSVSWYQQTPGQGLQFLFEYFSETQRNKGNFPGRFSGRQFSNSRSEMNVSTLELGDSALYLCASSPDRSTEAFFGQGTRLTVV.

This clonotype has at least ten counts. The chain joins TRBV14 to TRBJ1-1; D is uncertain. CDR3 length equals 13 residues. V was cut by 0 bases and J by 7 bases, with 9 bases left in between. Germline V gene data show CDR1 as SGHDN and CDR2 as FVKESK. Here the CDR3 reads CASSQDRLSEAFF. The CDR3 DNA sequence: TGTGCCAGCAGCCAAGATCGTTTAAGTGAAGCTTTCTTT. Using reference TRBV14 and TRBJ1-1 for the parts outside the CDR3, the full variable domain is EAGVTQFPSHSVIEKGQTVTLRCDPISGHDNLYWYRRVMGKEIKFLLHFVKESKQDESGMPNNRFLAERTGGTYSTLKVQPAELEDSGVYFCASSQDRLSEAFFGQGTRLTVV.

This clonotype appeared a few times. The CDR3 DNA reads TGTGCCAGCAGCTTAGCGTTTTCGGACACTGAAGCTTTCTTT. Residues: CASSLAFSDTEAFF. The rearrangement joins TRBV7-2 to TRBJ1-1; the D is unclear. V was trimmed by 0 bases and J by 3 bases, leaving 8 bases between them. This CDR3 is built from 14 residues. Germline CDR1 is SGHTA and CDR2 is FQGNSA.

This clonotype was detected only a few times. The genes are TRBV27 and TRBJ1-2; 9 positions match TRBD1. This CDR3 has 14 residues. Germline CDR1 reads MNHEY; CDR2 reads SMNVEV (reference sequence). V trimming: 8 bases; J trimming: 3 bases; junction bases outside the gene matches: 7. CDR3 DNA sequence: TGTGCCAGCGGCTCGGGGACAGGGTACTATGGCTACACCTTC. Translating it yields CASGSGTGYYGYTF.

This clonotype was picked up many times. The rearrangement links TRBV2 to TRBJ2-7; no clear D. The germline V and J ends were trimmed by 4 bases and 0 bases, with 10 bases remaining between them. The CDR3 covers 14 residues. Germline-derived CDR1 and CDR2 are SNHLY and FYNNEI. The CDR3 is CASSVTVLSYEQYF. CDR3 DNA sequence: TGTGCCAGCAGTGTGACGGTTCTCTCCTACGAGCAGTACTTC. Together with reference TRBV2 and TRBJ2-7, the CDR3 gives the full variable domain: EPEVTQTPSHQVTQMGQEVILRCVPISNHLYFYWYRQILGQKVEFLVSFYNNEISEKSEIFDDQFSVERPDGSNFTLKIRSTKLEDSAMYFCASSVTVLSYEQYFGPGTRLTVT.

The chain recombines TRBV10-3 with TRBJ2-7, with a tentative D call TRBD1 (7 bases). The V end lost 3 bases, the J end lost 3 bases, and 15 bases lay between the germline ends. The CDR3 loop spans 15 amino acids. The germline V gene has CDR1 ENHRY and CDR2 SYGVKD. The CDR3 sequence is CAISDVPGGSYEQYF. The DNA for the CDR3 is TGTGCCATCAGTGACGTCCCAGGGGGGAGCTACGAGCAGTACTTC.

The count of this clonotype is one. This sequence may be a read error, since a much larger clone differs from it by one base. The chain combines TRBV20-1 with TRBJ1-2; tentatively, D is TRBD1 (5 bases). CDR1 and CDR2 from the germline V gene are DFQATT and SNEGSKA (reference sequence). Between the trimmed V and J ends, which lost 1 base and 6 bases, there was a span of 15 bases. CDR3 length equals 14 residues. CDR3 sequence (DNA): TGCAGTGCTAGAGGTCAGACAGCGAGGGATGGCTACACCTTC. Translation gives CSARGQTARDGYTF.

This clonotype has more than one count but fewer than ten. The rearrangement uses TRBV20-1 and TRBJ2-5, with D possibly matching TRBD1 (5 bases). Germline CDR1 and CDR2: DFQATT and SNEGSKA (reference sequence). V lost 8 bases to trimming and J lost 5 bases, with 9 bases between them. The CDR3 contains 10 residues. The CDR3 sequence is CSSKGETQYF. Written as DNA, the CDR3 is TGCAGTTCGAAGGGGGAGACCCAGTACTTC.

This clonotype was seen ten or more times. This chain connects TRBV29-1 to TRBJ2-2, with 7 bases aligning to TRBD2. The germline V gene has CDR1 SQVTM and CDR2 ANQGSEA. The trim removed 4 bases at V and 4 bases at J, leaving 15 bases unmatched. The CDR3 sequence is 17 residues long. CDR3 amino acids: CSVGGGVRDSVTGELFF. The CDR3 nucleotides read TGCAGCGTTGGGGGGGGTGTGCGGGATAGCGTCACCGGGGAGCTGTTTTTT.

The V call is TRBV6-1, the J call TRBJ1-1, with D unclear. This CDR3 is 14 amino acids long. Germline loops: CDR1 MNHNS, CDR2 SASEGT. Trimming took off 6 bases at V and 4 bases at J, with 15 bases between the two ends. The CDR3 region is CASRGGIVGTEAFF. CDR3 in DNA: TGTGCCAGCAGGGGTGGCATCGTGGGCACTGAAGCTTTCTTT.

This clonotype has only one observation. An end of the junction does not agree with germline; a read error may underlie this. This chain links TRBV7-9 with TRBJ1-2, with D perhaps TRBD1 (6 bases). The germline CDR1 and CDR2 sequences are SEHNR and FQNEAQ (reference sequence). This CDR3 is built from 12 residues. DNA of the CDR3: TGTGTCAGCAGCTCGGGGGCTTTAGGCTACACCTTC. This codes for CVSSSGALGYTF.

The chain recombines TRBV7-3 with TRBJ2-5; D is possibly TRBD1 or TRBD2 (6 bases each). Germline CDR1 reads SGHTA; CDR2 reads FQGTGA. The CDR3 is made up of 13 amino acids. The V end lost 5 bases, the J end lost 10 bases, and 17 bases lay between the germline ends. In DNA, the CDR3 is TGTGCCAGCAGCCCGGGGGCGGGCGCAAACCAGTACTTC. Translating gives CASSPGAGANQYF.

This sequence joins TRBV2 and TRBJ2-6; TRBD2 agrees at 8 bases. The CDR3 contains 15 residues. V shed 4 bases, J shed 8 bases, and the junction held 7 bases outside the gene matches. Germline CDR1 reads SNHLY; CDR2 reads FYNNEI. This CDR3 is CASSAPGGVTNVLTF. CDR3 coding DNA: TGTGCCAGCAGTGCCCCGGGGGGGGTTACCAACGTCCTGACTTTC. The whole variable domain, filled in from reference TRBV2 and TRBJ2-6, reads EPEVTQTPSHQVTQMGQEVILRCVPISNHLYFYWYRQILGQKVEFLVSFYNNEISEKSEIFDDQFSVERPDGSNFTLKIRSTKLEDSAMYFCASSAPGGVTNVLTFGAGSRLTVL.

This clonotype was observed a handful of times. CDR3 protein: CASSQDARGRGYTF. The CDR3, as DNA: TGTGCCAGCAGCCAAGATGCCCGGGGGCGCGGCTACACCTTC. The chain links TRBV3-1 to TRBJ1-2; weak D call: TRBD1 (6 bases). Trimming cost V 0 bases and J 8 bases, with 13 bases left between them. Germline CDR1 is LGHDT and CDR2 is YNNKEL (reference sequence). The CDR3 is made up of 14 amino acids.

This clonotype showed up many times. V and J are TRBV7-9 and TRBJ1-5, with 7 positions matching TRBD1. CDR1 SEHNR and CDR2 FQNEAQ come from the germline V gene (reference sequence). J lost 7 bases, V lost 5 bases, and 8 bases had no gene match. The length of the CDR3 is 14 residues. The CDR3 protein is CASSKEGGEQPQHF. The CDR3 DNA follows: TGTGCCAGCAGCAAAGAAGGGGGCGAACAGCCCCAGCATTTT.

The J gene is TRBJ1-1, the V gene TRBV6-1, with unresolved D. V was shortened by 9 bases and J by 4 bases, with 9 bases between the two germline ends. There are 11 residues in the CDR3. Germline-derived CDR1 and CDR2 are MNHNS and SASEGT. CDR3: CASNRGTEAFF. CDR3 DNA: TGTGCCAGTAATCGGGGCACTGAAGCTTTCTTT.

The table lists this clonotype with a few counts. The chain recombines TRBV2 with TRBJ2-7; the D gene is possibly TRBD2 (5 bases). Germline lookup yields CDR1 SNHLY and CDR2 FYNNEI. V was trimmed by 5 bases and J by 4 bases, leaving 27 bases between them. The CDR3 is 18 amino acids. This chain's CDR3 is CASSYSWDRGSFFYEQYF. The DNA for the CDR3 is TGTGCCAGCAGTTACTCTTGGGATCGAGGGAGTTTTTTTTACGAGCAGTACTTC.

Points on this clonotype: This could be a read error, since a much larger clone is one nucleotide away. The CDR3 sequence is CANSPRRGVETQYF. The CDR3 DNA reads TGTGCCAACAGTCCACGGCGAGGGGTAGAGACCCAGTACTTC. This chain connects TRBV2 to TRBJ2-5; tentatively, D is TRBD1 or TRBD2 (5 bases each). Germline V CDR1 and CDR2: SNHLY, FYNNEI. This CDR3 spans 14 amino acids.

The chain uses TRBV27 and TRBJ2-5; 12 bases match TRBD2. Per germline, CDR1 MNHEY and CDR2 SMNVEV (reference sequence). The J segment lost 7 bases and the V segment lost 6 bases, leaving 9 bases of the junction unmatched. This CDR3 has 15 amino acids. CDR3 region: CASRDGLAGRRTQYF. CDR3 DNA: TGTGCCAGCAGAGATGGACTAGCGGGGCGCAGGACCCAGTACTTC.

The chain carries TRBV5-8 and TRBJ2-6, with TRBD1 as a possible D gene (6 bases). Germline CDR1 reads SGHTS; CDR2 reads YDEGEE. CDR3 length: 16 residues. V dropped 2 bases and J dropped 2 bases, with 11 bases sitting between them. Here the CDR3 reads CASSFGQSPGANVLTF. The CDR3 nucleotides are TGTGCCAGCAGCTTTGGACAGAGCCCTGGGGCCAACGTCCTGACTTTC.

The chain combines TRBV6-1 with TRBJ2-7, with 7 positions matching TRBD1. CDR3 length: 11 residues. V gave up 7 bases and J gave up 4 bases; unmatched junction bases: 1. Per the germline V gene, CDR1 is MNHNS and CDR2 is SASEGT. CDR3 bases: TGTGCCAGCAACAGGGGATACGAGCAGTACTTC. Its translation: CASNRGYEQYF.

This clonotype showed up many times. This rearrangement joins TRBV7-2 to TRBJ1-2; 8 nucleotides line up with TRBD1. Germline CDR1 is SGHTA and CDR2 is FQGNSA. This CDR3 has 15 amino acids. The trim removed 1 base at V and 8 bases at J, leaving 9 bases unmatched. The CDR3 sequence: CASSLEFRGRGGYTF. DNA for the CDR3: TGTGCCAGCAGCTTAGAGTTCAGGGGGCGCGGGGGCTACACCTTC.